This T cell receptor beta chain was sequenced in a study of blood T cell repertoires in COVID-19 (dated by TCRdb to between 2020 and 2021). Regarding the research as a whole: Samples from collaborators originated in the United States, Italy and Spain and spanned both the acute and convalescent phases of COVID-19. The material from the prospective study consisted of cDNA or gDNA derived from T cells, B-cell-depleted T cells, or PBMCs. Deeply sampled blood TCRbeta repertoires from subjects exposed to, actively infected with, or recovered from COVID-19 were included in the dataset. The repertoires were released in a freely available public database meant as a resource for research on the immune response to SARS-CoV-2. The samples were drawn from two sources: the first 160 participants of the ongoing ImmuneRACE study, and 1,000 to 1,500 subjects contributed by 6 global collaborators. A de-identified subject ID, COVID-19 status, age in years and sex were almost always included in the sample metadata. HLA class I and class II types, where available, came from metadata supplied by the sample provider rather than from assay-based typing. Broad study findings and their caveats: The quantity of clinical and demographic metadata differed by source and by participant and was supplied without curation.

Trimmed from V: 2 bases; trimmed from J: 0 bases; junction bases lacking a gene match: 2. The CDR1 and CDR2 encoded by the germline V gene are SGHRS and YFSETQ. From its cysteine to its phenylalanine, the CDR3 spans 15 amino acids. The kept DNA is CDR3 alone, 45 bases in frame from the first base. Details on this clone: The target of this receptor is not known. Base quality data are lacking; no much larger clone is found one base away.

The collaborating institutions used their own protocols to collect whole blood in K2EDTA tubes. Collaborator samples were shipped for TCRbeta analysis as frozen whole blood, isolated PBMCs, or DNA extracted from either sample type. TCRbeta CDR3 regions were amplified from genomic DNA using the immunoSEQ Assay, a bias-controlled multiplex PCR. Turning to the authors' computational methods: Within the assay, amplification of reference gene primers was used to estimate how many nucleated cells each sample contained. Sequence reads were collapsed and filtered to measure the absolute abundance of every unique TCRbeta CDR3 rearrangement. For each sample, productive Simpson clonality was calculated as the square root of Simpson's diversity index across productive rearrangements. TCRdb holds this immuneACCESS table with in-frame rearrangements only. Some clones are missing; in checked studies, unresolved V genes explain under half, and the rest has no known cause. From that table come the V and J calls and clone size; the DNA was used to work out D and trimming. This sample lists approximately 98,000 clones; roughly 85% were detected once. Over 2% of the sample is in the top ten clones.

Recombination linked TRBV5-1 to TRBJ2-7; 10 middle bases align to TRBD2. Source material: peripheral blood. This TCR derives from a human donor in a cohort sampled during active COVID-19. CDR3 sequence: CASSLLAGSSYEQYF. The nucleotides are TGCGCCAGCAGCTTACTAGCGGGGAGCTCCTACGAGCAGTACTTC.